This T cell receptor (beta chain) was recorded in a study of CD8+ T cells in alopecia areata. Regarding this clone: Its target is unknown.

The CDR3 sequence is 15 residues long. Trimming at V came to 6 bases and at J to 4 bases, leaving 10 bases not matched to a gene. Per the germline V gene, CDR1 is MRHNA and CDR2 is SNTAGT. Isolated RNA was reverse transcribed into cDNA used as the sequencing template. Generated by immunoSEQ multiplex PCR, the TCRdb table keeps only in-frame clones and is missing some. Altogether around 100,000 clones are present, about 60% being singletons, with the ten largest covering more than 9%. This sample's treatment: oral pan-JAK inhibitor, 5-10 mg twice daily. Sorting separated CD4+ and CD8+ T cells out of PBMCs. Whole-study findings and limits: Normal scalp had lower clonality than lesional scalp, with alopecia totalis/universalis lesions showing this most strongly. Scalp samples also yield sequences from resident alphabeta T cells of normal skin.

The V gene is TRBV6-4, the J gene TRBJ2-5; TRBD1 matches 8 bases. This receptor was taken from a human donor with alopecia areata. Here the sequenced sample was CD8+ T cells sorted from blood, taken at week 24, from a patient treated with tofacitinib. In DNA form, the CDR3 reads TGTGCCAGCAGCCCGACAGGGGATCTCGCAGAGACCCAGTACTTC. It specifies CASSPTGDLAETQYF.